This is a list of T cell receptor beta chains from one sample in a study of blood T cell repertoires in COVID-19. The protocol was immunoSEQ multiplex PCR, while the TCRdb copy is restricted to in-frame clones and leaves out a portion. This sample has 100,000 or so clones; around four fifths occur once, and the top ten carry roughly 21%. The sequenced sample consisted of peripheral blood. The receptors were gathered from a woman in her 70s with acute or convalescent COVID-19. CDR3s include the opening cysteine and the closing phenylalanine or tryptophan. The D gene is left open where the match is weak. Expanded clones are given a class, and other clones once, few, many or no size at all.

CDR3 protein | CDR3 DNA | J gene | V gene | clone size | D gene
CASTTDYMYEQFF | TGTGCCAGTACCACGGACTATATGTATGAGCAGTTCTTC | TRBJ2-1 | TRBV19 | - | -
CASIQAGIHYGYTF | TGTGCCAGCATCCAGGCGGGGATCCACTATGGCTACACCTTC | TRBJ1-2 | TRBV7-9 | - | -
CASSIGGVLTEAFF | TGTGCCAGTAGTATAGGGGGGGTCCTCACTGAAGCTTTCTTT | TRBJ1-1 | TRBV19 | once | -
CASSQELMMTGNEQFF | TGCGCCAGCAGCCAAGAGTTGATGATGACGGGCAATGAGCAGTTCTTC | TRBJ2-1 | TRBV4-3 | - | -
CASSPSGSNYEQYF | TGTGCCAGCTCACCCTCCGGTTCTAACTACGAGCAGTACTTC | TRBJ2-7 | TRBV18 | - | -
CASSQVWAGCLNQPQHF | TGTGCCAGCAGCCAAGTTTGGGCAGGGTGTTTAAATCAGCCCCAGCATTTT | TRBJ1-5 | TRBV3-1/TRBV3-2 | - | -
CASSEASRGRNQPQHF | TGTGCCAGCAGTGAAGCGAGCAGGGGACGCAATCAGCCCCAGCATTTT | TRBJ1-5 | TRBV6-1 | - | -
CASTQTGEPYGGYTF | TGCGCCAGCACCCAGACAGGGGAGCCCTATGGCGGCTACACCTTC | TRBJ1-2 | TRBV5-1 | - | TRBD1
CSSERGREAFF | TGCAGCTCCGAACGGGGGAGAGAGGCTTTCTTT | TRBJ1-1 | TRBV29-1 | - | -
CSVEAGGAGNTF | TGCAGCGTTGAAGCGGGGGGGGCAGGGAACACCTTC | TRBJ1-2 | TRBV29-1 | - | -
CASSQGHAMNTEAFF | TGCGCCAGCAGCCAGGGACACGCGATGAACACTGAAGCTTTCTTT | TRBJ1-1 | TRBV5-1 | - | -
CASSLTAGSNQPQHF | TGTGCCAGCAGCCTTACCGCGGGGAGCAATCAGCCCCAGCATTTT | TRBJ1-5 | TRBV5-6 | - | -
CASSFNGYSPLHF | TGTGCCAGCAGCTTTAATGGCTATTCACCCCTCCACTTT | TRBJ1-6 | TRBV11-2 | - | -
CASRDRGGNSPLHF | TGTGCCAGCAGGGACAGGGGTGGGAATTCACCCCTCCACTTT | TRBJ1-6 | TRBV2 | few | TRBD1